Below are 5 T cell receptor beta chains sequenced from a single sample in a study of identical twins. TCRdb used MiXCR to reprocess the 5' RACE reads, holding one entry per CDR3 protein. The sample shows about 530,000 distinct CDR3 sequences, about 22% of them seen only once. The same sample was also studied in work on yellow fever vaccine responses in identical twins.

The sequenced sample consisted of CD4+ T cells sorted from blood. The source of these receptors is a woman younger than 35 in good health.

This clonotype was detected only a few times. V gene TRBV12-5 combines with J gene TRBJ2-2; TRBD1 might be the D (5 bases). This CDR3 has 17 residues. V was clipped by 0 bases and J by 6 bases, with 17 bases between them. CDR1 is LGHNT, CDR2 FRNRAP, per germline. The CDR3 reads CASGLVFSRVNPGELFF. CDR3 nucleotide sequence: TGTGCTAGTGGTTTGGTATTTTCCAGGGTCAACCCCGGGGAGCTGTTTTTT.

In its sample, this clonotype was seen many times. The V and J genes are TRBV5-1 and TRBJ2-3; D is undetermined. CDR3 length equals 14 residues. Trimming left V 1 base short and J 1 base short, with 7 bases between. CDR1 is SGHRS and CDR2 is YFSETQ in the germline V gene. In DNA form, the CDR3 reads TGCGCCAGCAGCTTGACTGGGCGCACAGATACGCAGTATTTT. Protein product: CASSLTGRTDTQYF.

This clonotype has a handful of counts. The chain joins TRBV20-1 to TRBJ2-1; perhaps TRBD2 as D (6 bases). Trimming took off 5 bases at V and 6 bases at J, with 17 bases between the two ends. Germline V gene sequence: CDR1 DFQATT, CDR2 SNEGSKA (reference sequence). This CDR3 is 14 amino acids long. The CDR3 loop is CSAAAGTDSNEQFF. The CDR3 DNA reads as TGCAGTGCTGCTGCCGGGACTGACTCCAATGAGCAGTTCTTC.

CDR3 protein: CASTWRGLQAFF. The CDR3 DNA follows: TGTGCCAGCACCTGGAGGGGTCTTCAAGCTTTCTTT. V is TRBV12-3 or TRBV12-4 and J is TRBJ1-1, with D maybe TRBD1 (5 bases). This CDR3 has 12 amino acids. The ends were cut back, 7 bases at V and 9 bases at J, with 15 bases in the middle.

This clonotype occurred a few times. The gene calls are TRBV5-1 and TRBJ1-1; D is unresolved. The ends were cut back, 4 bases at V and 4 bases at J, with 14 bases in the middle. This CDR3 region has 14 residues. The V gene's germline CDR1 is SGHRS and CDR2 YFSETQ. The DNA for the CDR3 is TGCGCCAGCAGCCCGACAATTCGTGTCACTGAAGCTTTCTTT. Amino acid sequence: CASSPTIRVTEAFF. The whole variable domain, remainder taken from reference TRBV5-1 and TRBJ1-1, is KAGVTQTPRYLIKTRGQQVTLSCSPISGHRSVSWYQQTPGQGLQFLFEYFSETQRNKGNFPGRFSGRQFSNSRSEMNVSTLELGDSALYLCASSPTIRVTEAFFGQGTRLTVV.